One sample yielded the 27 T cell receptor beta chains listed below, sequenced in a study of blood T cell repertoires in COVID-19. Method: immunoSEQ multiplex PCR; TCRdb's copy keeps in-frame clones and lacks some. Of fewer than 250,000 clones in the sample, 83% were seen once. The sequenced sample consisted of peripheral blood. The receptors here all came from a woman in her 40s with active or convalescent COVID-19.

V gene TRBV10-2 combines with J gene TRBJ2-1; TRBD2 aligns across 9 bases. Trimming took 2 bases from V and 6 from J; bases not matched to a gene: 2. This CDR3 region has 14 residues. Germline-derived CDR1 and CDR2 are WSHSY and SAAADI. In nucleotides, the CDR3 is TGCGCCAGCAGTGAGCCGGGACTAGCCAATGAGCAGTTCTTC. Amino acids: CASSEPGLANEQFF.

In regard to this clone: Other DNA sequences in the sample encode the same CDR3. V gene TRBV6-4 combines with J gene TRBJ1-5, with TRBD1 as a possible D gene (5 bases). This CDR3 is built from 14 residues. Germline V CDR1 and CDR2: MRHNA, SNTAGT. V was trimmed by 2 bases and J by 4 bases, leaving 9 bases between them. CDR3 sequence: CASSDRGGNQPQHF. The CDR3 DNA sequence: TGTGCCAGCAGTGACAGGGGAGGGAATCAGCCCCAGCATTTT.

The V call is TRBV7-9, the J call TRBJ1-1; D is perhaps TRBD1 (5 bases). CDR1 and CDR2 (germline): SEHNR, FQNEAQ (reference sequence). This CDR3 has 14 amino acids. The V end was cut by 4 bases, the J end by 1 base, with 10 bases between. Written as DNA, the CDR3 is TGTGCCAGCAGCTACGGGACTGCGAACACTGAAGCTTTCTTT. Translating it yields CASSYGTANTEAFF.

The CDR3 nucleotides read TGTGCCAGCAGGGAGGGATCCTACGAGCAGTACTTC. Translating it yields CASREGSYEQYF. This chain connects TRBV13 to TRBJ2-7, with D tentatively TRBD2 (6 bases). Germline V gives CDR1 PRHDT, CDR2 FYEKMQ (reference sequence). This CDR3 comprises 12 residues. With 6 bases removed from V and 1 base from J, the gap between germline ends came to 7 bases.

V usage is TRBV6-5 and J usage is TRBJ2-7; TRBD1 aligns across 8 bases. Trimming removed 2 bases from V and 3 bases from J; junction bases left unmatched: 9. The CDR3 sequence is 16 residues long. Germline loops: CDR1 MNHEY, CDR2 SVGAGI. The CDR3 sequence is CASSYIAGGENYEQYF. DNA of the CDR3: TGTGCCAGCAGTTACATCGCAGGGGGCGAGAACTACGAGCAGTACTTC.

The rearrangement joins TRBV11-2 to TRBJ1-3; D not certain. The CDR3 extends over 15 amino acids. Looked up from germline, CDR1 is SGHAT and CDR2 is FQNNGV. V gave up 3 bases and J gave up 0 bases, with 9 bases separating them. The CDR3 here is CASSFDRGSGNTIYF. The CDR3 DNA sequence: TGTGCCAGCAGCTTCGATCGCGGCTCTGGAAACACCATATATTTT.

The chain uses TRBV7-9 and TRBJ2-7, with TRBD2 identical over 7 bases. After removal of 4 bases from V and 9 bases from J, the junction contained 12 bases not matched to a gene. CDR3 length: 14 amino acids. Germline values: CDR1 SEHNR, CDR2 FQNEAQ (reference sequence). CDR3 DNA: TGTGCCAGCAGCTCAGGGCGGGCGGGAGACGGGCAGTACTTC. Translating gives CASSSGRAGDGQYF.

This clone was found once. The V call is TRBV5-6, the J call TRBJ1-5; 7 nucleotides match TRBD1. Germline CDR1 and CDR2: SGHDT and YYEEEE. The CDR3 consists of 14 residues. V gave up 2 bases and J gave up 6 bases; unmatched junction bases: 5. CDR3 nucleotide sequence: TGTGCCAGCAGCTTAGGGGGACAGTCTCAGCCCCAGCATTTT. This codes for CASSLGGQSQPQHF.

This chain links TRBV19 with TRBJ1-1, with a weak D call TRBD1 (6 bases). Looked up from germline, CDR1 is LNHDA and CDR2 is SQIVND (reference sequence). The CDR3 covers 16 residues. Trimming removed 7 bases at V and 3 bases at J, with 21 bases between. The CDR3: CASIPGGFKKYTEAFF. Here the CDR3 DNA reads TGTGCCAGTATACCGGGGGGCTTTAAGAAGTACACTGAAGCTTTCTTT.

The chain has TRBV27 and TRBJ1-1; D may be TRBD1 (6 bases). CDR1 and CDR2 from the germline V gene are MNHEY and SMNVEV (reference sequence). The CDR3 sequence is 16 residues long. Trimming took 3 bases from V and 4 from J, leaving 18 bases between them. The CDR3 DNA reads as TGTGCCAGCAGTTTCTCGTGGCCAGGGGTATCCACTGAAGCTTTCTTT. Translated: CASSFSWPGVSTEAFF.

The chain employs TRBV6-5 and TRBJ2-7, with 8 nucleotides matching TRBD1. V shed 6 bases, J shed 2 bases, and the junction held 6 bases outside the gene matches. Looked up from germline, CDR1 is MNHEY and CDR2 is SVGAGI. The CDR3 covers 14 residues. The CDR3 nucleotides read TGTGCCAGCAGAACCCGGGACAGGCCCTACGAGCAGTACTTC. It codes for CASRTRDRPYEQYF.

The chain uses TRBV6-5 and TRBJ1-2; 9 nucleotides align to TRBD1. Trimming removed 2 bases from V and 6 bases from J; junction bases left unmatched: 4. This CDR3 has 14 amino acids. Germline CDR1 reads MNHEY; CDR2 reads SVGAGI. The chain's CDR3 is CASSYRDRGDGYTF. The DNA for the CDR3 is TGTGCCAGCAGTTACCGCGACAGGGGGGATGGCTACACCTTC.

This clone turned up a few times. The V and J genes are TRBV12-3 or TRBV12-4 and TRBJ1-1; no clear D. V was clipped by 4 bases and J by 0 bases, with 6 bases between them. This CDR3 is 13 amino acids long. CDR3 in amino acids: CASSWRLNTEAFF. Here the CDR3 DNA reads TGTGCCAGCAGTTGGAGGTTGAACACTGAAGCTTTCTTT.

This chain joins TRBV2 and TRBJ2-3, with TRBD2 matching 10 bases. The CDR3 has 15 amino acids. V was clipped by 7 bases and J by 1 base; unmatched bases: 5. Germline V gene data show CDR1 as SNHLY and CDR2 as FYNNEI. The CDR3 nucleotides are TGTGCCAGCACTCCCCTAGCGGGGGGCACAGATACGCAGTATTTT. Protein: CASTPLAGGTDTQYF.

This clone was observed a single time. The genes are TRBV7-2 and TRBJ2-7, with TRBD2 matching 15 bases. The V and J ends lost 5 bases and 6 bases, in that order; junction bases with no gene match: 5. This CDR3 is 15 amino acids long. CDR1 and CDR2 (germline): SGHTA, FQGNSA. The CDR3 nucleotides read TGTGCCAGCAGCGAAGGACTAGCGGGAGGGGGCGAGCAGTACTTC. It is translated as CASSEGLAGGGEQYF.

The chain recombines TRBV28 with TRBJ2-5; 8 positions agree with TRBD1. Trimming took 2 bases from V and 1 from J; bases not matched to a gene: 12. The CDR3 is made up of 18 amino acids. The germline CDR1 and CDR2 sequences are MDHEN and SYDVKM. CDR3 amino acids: CASSLTGQGRRGQETQYF. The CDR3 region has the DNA TGTGCCAGCAGTTTAACCGGACAGGGAAGGAGGGGCCAAGAGACCCAGTACTTC. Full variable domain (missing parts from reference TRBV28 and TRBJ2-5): DVKVTQSSRYLVKRTGEKVFLECVQDMDHENMFWYRQDPGLGLRLIYFSYDVKMKEKGDIPEGYSVSREKKERFSLILESASTNQTSMYLCASSLTGQGRRGQETQYFGPGTRLLVL.

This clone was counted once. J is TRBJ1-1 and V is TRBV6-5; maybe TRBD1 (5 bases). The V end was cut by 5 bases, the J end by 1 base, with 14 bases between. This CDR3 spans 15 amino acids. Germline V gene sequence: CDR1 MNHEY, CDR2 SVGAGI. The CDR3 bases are TGTGCCAGCAGTCCAAGGACAAGCTGGAACACTGAAGCTTTCTTT. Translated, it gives CASSPRTSWNTEAFF.

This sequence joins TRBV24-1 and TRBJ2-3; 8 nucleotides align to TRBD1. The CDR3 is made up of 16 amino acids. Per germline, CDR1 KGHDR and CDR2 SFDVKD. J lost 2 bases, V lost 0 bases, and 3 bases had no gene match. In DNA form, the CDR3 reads TGTGCCACCAGTGATTTGGTGACAGGGGCCACAGATACGCAGTATTTT. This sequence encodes CATSDLVTGATDTQYF.

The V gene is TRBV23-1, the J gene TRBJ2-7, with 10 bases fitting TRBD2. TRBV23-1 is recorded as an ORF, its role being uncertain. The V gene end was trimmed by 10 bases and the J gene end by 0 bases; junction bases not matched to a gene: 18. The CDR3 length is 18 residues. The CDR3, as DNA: TGCGCCACCCCCCCGGGGATAGGACTAGCGGAGGACTCCTACGAGCAGTACTTC. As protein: CATPPGIGLAEDSYEQYF.

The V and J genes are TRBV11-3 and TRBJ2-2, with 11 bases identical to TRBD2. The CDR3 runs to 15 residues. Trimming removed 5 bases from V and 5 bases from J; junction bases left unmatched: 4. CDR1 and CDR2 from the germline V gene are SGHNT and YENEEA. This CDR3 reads CASSEGLADTGELFF. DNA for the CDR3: TGTGCCAGCAGCGAGGGACTAGCGGATACCGGGGAGCTGTTTTTT.

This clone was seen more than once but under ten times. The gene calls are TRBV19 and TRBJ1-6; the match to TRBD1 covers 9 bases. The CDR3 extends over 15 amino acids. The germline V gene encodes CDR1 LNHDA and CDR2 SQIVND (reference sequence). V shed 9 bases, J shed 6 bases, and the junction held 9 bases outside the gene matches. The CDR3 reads CASRRTGEGNSPLHF. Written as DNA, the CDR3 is TGTGCCAGCAGAAGGACAGGGGAGGGTAATTCACCCCTCCACTTT.

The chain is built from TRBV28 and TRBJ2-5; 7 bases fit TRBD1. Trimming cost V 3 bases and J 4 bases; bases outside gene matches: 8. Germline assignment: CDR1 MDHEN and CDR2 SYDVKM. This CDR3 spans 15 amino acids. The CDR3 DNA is TGTGCCAGCAGTTTCAGGGGGAACGTCGGAGAGACCCAGTACTTC. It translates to CASSFRGNVGETQYF.

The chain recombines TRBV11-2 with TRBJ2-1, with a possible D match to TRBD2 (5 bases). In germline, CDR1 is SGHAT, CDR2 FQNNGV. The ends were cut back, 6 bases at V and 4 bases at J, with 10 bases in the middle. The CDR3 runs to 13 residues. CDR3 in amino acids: CASSVGRYNEQFF. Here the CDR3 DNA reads TGTGCCAGCAGTGTGGGGAGATACAATGAGCAGTTCTTC.

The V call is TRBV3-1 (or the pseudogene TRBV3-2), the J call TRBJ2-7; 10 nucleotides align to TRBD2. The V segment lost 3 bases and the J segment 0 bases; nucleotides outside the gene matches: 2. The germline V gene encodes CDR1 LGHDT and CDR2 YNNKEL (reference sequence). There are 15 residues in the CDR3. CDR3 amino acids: CASSQGLAPSYEQYF. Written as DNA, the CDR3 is TGTGCCAGCAGCCAGGGACTAGCGCCCTCCTACGAGCAGTACTTC.

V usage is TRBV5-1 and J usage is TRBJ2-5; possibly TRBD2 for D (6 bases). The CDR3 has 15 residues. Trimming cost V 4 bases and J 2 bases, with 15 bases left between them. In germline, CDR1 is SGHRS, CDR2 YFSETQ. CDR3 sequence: CASSAEPGRQETQYF. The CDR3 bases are TGCGCCAGCAGCGCAGAACCCGGGAGACAAGAGACCCAGTACTTC. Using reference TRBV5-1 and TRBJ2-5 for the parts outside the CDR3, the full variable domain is KAGVTQTPRYLIKTRGQQVTLSCSPISGHRSVSWYQQTPGQGLQFLFEYFSETQRNKGNFPGRFSGRQFSNSRSEMNVSTLELGDSALYLCASSAEPGRQETQYFGPGTRLLVL.

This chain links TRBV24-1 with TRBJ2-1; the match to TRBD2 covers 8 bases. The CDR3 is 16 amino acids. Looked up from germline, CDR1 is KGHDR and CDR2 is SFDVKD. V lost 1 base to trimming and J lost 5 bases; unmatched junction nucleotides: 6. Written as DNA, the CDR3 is TGTGCCACCAGTGATTTATCCAGCGGGGGAAACAATGAGCAGTTCTTC. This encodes CATSDLSSGGNNEQFF.

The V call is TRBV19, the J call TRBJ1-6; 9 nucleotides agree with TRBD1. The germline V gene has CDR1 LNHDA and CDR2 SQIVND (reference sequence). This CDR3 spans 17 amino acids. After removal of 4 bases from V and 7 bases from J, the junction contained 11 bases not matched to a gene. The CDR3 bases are TGTGCCAGTAGTACCCTTCGGGACAGGGTGGTAAATTCACCCCTCCACTTT. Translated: CASSTLRDRVVNSPLHF.